The 21 T cell receptor beta chains listed next were all sequenced from one sample in a study of T cells after yellow fever vaccination. TCRdb used MiXCR to reprocess the 5' RACE reads, holding one entry per CDR3 protein. The table shows about 260,000 distinct CDR3 sequences, with approximately 12% occurring only once. The sample here was CD4+ T cells sorted from PBMCs, taken 45 days after the yellow fever booster vaccination. The receptors shown here come from a man younger than 40 who received the YFV17D yellow fever vaccine.

Only a few counts were recorded for this clonotype. This rearrangement joins TRBV20-1 to TRBJ2-1; D gene uncertain. V lost 4 bases and J lost 6, with 16 bases in between. Germline CDR1 and CDR2: DFQATT and SNEGSKA (reference sequence). This CDR3 is 14 amino acids long. The CDR3: CSATVYSQSNEQFF. The CDR3 coding sequence is TGCAGTGCTACCGTCTATTCCCAGAGCAATGAGCAGTTCTTC.

This clonotype has only a few counts. The J gene is TRBJ2-5, the V gene TRBV7-2; perhaps TRBD2 as D (5 bases). This CDR3 has 15 amino acids. Germline loops: CDR1 SGHTA, CDR2 FQGNSA. V gave up 3 bases and J gave up 4 bases, with 15 bases separating them. CDR3 loop: CASSLTIVRAETQYF. For the CDR3, the DNA is TGTGCCAGCAGCTTGACTATCGTAAGAGCAGAGACCCAGTACTTC.

This clonotype turned up a few times. The genes are TRBV18 and TRBJ2-1, with D possibly matching TRBD2 (6 bases). V was pared by 3 bases and J by 5 bases, with 14 bases between. From germline, CDR1 is KGHSH and CDR2 LQKENI. This CDR3 contains 15 residues. The DNA of the CDR3 is TGTGCCAGCTCACCTAGCGGCCTACCGAACAATGAGCAGTTCTTC. This codes for CASSPSGLPNNEQFF.

There are a few counts of this clonotype. V and J are TRBV5-1 and TRBJ2-3; tentative D call: TRBD2 (5 bases). V lost 5 bases and J lost 2, with 15 bases in between. The CDR3 is made up of 15 amino acids. CDR1 is SGHRS and CDR2 is YFSETQ in the germline V gene. CDR3 DNA: TGCGCCAGCAGACAACTAGGCGGGCCCACAGATACGCAGTATTTT. As protein: CASRQLGGPTDTQYF.

The V gene is TRBV6-2 or TRBV6-3, the J gene TRBJ2-3; D remains ambiguous. V gave up 8 bases and J gave up 4 bases, with 13 bases separating them. The CDR3 sequence is 13 residues long. CDR1 is MNHEY and CDR2 is SVGEGT in the germline V gene. In DNA, the CDR3 is TGTGCCAGCGAACCTGACACTTCAGATACGCAGTATTTT. This translates into CASEPDTSDTQYF.

The V call is TRBV7-9, the J call TRBJ2-1, with 9 bases aligning to TRBD1. The CDR3 is 16 amino acids. Trimming cost V 8 bases and J 1 base; bases outside gene matches: 9. Germline V lookup: CDR1 SEHNR, CDR2 FQNEAQ (reference sequence). CDR3 nucleotide sequence: TGTGCCAGCCATACAGGGGGCGGCGGATCCTACAATGAGCAGTTCTTC. It specifies CASHTGGGGSYNEQFF.

This clonotype was observed a handful of times. This chain links TRBV20-1 with TRBJ2-7, with a tentative D call TRBD2 (7 bases). The CDR3 spans 13 residues. Trimming stripped 4 bases from V and 1 base from J, with 11 bases between. Germline V gene lookup returns CDR1 DFQATT and CDR2 SNEGSKA (reference sequence). CDR3 in amino acids: CSATKGGSYEQYF. DNA of the CDR3: TGCAGTGCTACCAAGGGGGGGTCCTACGAGCAGTACTTC.

This clonotype has just a few counts. The rearrangement joins TRBV10-2 to TRBJ2-1; D may be TRBD2 (6 bases). Trimming took 10 bases from V and 4 from J, leaving 17 bases between them. CDR1 and CDR2 from the germline V gene are WSHSY and SAAADI. CDR3 size: 14 residues. The CDR3 bases are TGCGCCACCTCTGTCGAGCGGGTTTACAATGAGCAGTTCTTC. As protein: CATSVERVYNEQFF.

V usage is TRBV6-5 and J usage is TRBJ2-1; TRBD2 matches 9 bases. V lost 4 bases to trimming and J lost 0 bases; unmatched junction nucleotides: 10. This CDR3 is built from 18 residues. From germline, CDR1 is MNHEY and CDR2 SVGAGI. CDR3 coding DNA: TGTGCCAGCAGTTCGACTAGCGGAAGATCGAGCTCCTACAATGAGCAGTTCTTC. Its translation is CASSSTSGRSSSYNEQFF.

This chain connects TRBV4-3 to TRBJ2-2; TRBD2 matches at 12 bases. In germline, CDR1 is LGHNA, CDR2 YSLEER. CDR3 length: 18 amino acids. V trimming: 1 base; J trimming: 3 bases; junction bases outside the gene matches: 6. CDR3 nucleotide sequence: TGCGCCAGCAGCCAAGGGGGGACTAGCGGGCAATACACCGGGGAGCTGTTTTTT. This gives the protein CASSQGGTSGQYTGELFF.

The gene calls are TRBV28 and TRBJ1-1; maybe TRBD1 (5 bases). The CDR3 spans 16 residues. The germline CDR1 and CDR2 sequences are MDHEN and SYDVKM. V was pared by 1 base and J by 1 base, with 13 bases between. CDR3 sequence reads: CASSLSGQGENTEAFF. Here the CDR3 DNA reads TGTGCCAGCAGTTTATCTGGGCAGGGAGAGAACACTGAAGCTTTCTTT.

This clonotype was seen more than once but under ten times. V and J are TRBV9 and TRBJ2-7; D is possibly TRBD1 (6 bases). The germline V gene encodes CDR1 SGDLS and CDR2 YYNGEE. This CDR3 spans 16 amino acids. Between the trimmed V and J ends, which lost 0 bases and 6 bases, there was a span of 19 bases. CDR3 protein: CASSVALTGPLGEQYF. The CDR3 nucleotides read TGTGCCAGCAGCGTAGCCCTGACAGGACCCCTCGGCGAGCAGTACTTC.

V usage is TRBV4-3 and J usage is TRBJ1-6; no firm D call. This CDR3 region has 14 residues. V was clipped by 2 bases and J by 5 bases, with 7 bases between them. The V gene's germline CDR1 is LGHNA and CDR2 YSLEER. CDR3 sequence (DNA): TGCGCCAGCAGCCAACGGGGAGATAATTCACCCCTCCACTTT. Translating gives CASSQRGDNSPLHF.

The table lists this clonotype with a few counts. The gene calls are TRBV6-2 or TRBV6-3 and TRBJ2-1; D is unclear. CDR1 and CDR2 from the germline V gene are MNHEY and SVGEGT. The CDR3 totals 11 residues. Between the trimmed V and J ends, which lost 8 bases and 8 bases, there was a span of 10 bases. The CDR3 coding sequence is TGTGCCAGCGGTTGGAAAGATGAGCAGTTCTTC. Translating gives CASGWKDEQFF.

The chain employs TRBV12-3 or TRBV12-4 and TRBJ2-1, with TRBD1 matching over 9 bases. Trimming removed 6 bases from V and 2 bases from J; junction bases left unmatched: 5. The CDR3 loop spans 15 amino acids. CDR3 amino acids: CASRPNRGPYNEQFF. As DNA, the CDR3 is TGTGCCAGCAGACCAAACAGGGGGCCCTACAATGAGCAGTTCTTC.

V usage is TRBV10-3 and J usage is TRBJ1-4; possible D gene TRBD1, 6 bases. The CDR3 length is 14 residues. V was shortened by 6 bases and J by 3 bases, with 11 bases between the two germline ends. Germline V gene lookup returns CDR1 ENHRY and CDR2 SYGVKD. CDR3 amino acids: CAIRDSPANEKLFF. The CDR3 nucleotides are TGTGCCATCAGGGACAGCCCCGCTAATGAAAAACTGTTTTTT.

In this sample, this clonotype turned up a few times. The genes are TRBV5-1 and TRBJ1-5; tentative D call: TRBD1 (5 bases). The CDR3 covers 14 residues. The germline V and J ends were trimmed by 2 bases and 2 bases, with 8 bases remaining between them. Germline V CDR1 and CDR2: SGHRS, YFSETQ. CDR3 amino acids: CASSFGDGNQPQHF. CDR3 bases: TGCGCCAGCAGCTTTGGGGACGGCAATCAGCCCCAGCATTTT.

This clonotype came up many times. The chain carries TRBV5-1 and TRBJ2-5, with 9 bases lining up with TRBD1. CDR3 length: 18 amino acids. V dropped 4 bases and J dropped 5; count of bases not matched to a gene: 18. From germline, CDR1 is SGHRS and CDR2 YFSETQ. The CDR3: CASSPDRGEGWRKETQYF. CDR3 nucleotide sequence: TGCGCCAGCAGCCCGGACAGGGGCGAGGGATGGCGGAAGGAGACCCAGTACTTC.

The table lists this clonotype with a few counts. This chain links TRBV7-2 with TRBJ1-2, with D unclear. V was trimmed by 6 bases and J by 6 bases, leaving 14 bases between them. CDR1 is SGHTA and CDR2 is FQGNSA in the germline V gene. The CDR3 contains 13 residues. The CDR3 nucleotides are TGTGCCAGCAGAGCCGGACCCTCGGATGGCTACACCTTC. It encodes CASRAGPSDGYTF.

This chain joins TRBV20-1 and TRBJ2-7; 10 nucleotides line up with TRBD1. This CDR3 is 14 amino acids long. The J segment lost 3 bases and the V segment lost 5 bases, leaving 7 bases of the junction unmatched. Germline V gives CDR1 DFQATT, CDR2 SNEGSKA (reference sequence). CDR3 sequence: CSAFRTGGDYEQYF. The CDR3 bases are TGCAGTGCTTTCCGGACAGGGGGAGACTACGAGCAGTACTTC.

There are a few counts of this clonotype. The V and J genes are TRBV10-2 and TRBJ2-1; 7 nucleotides agree with TRBD1. The CDR3 sequence is 15 residues long. Trimming at V came to 6 bases and at J to 1 base, leaving 6 bases not matched to a gene. The germline CDR1 and CDR2 sequences are WSHSY and SAAADI. CDR3: CASRDDRVSYNEQFF. The CDR3 DNA reads TGCGCCAGCAGGGACGACAGGGTGTCCTACAATGAGCAGTTCTTC.